This is a list of T cell receptor beta chains from one sample in a study of cytomegalovirus exposure and HLA in healthy donors. The assay was immunoSEQ multiplex PCR, and TCRdb's table has in-frame clones only and misses some. The data contain more than 150,000 clones, around 80% of them seen just once; the ten biggest clones take up about 2.9%. Sequencing was performed on PBMCs. The receptors shown here come from a woman aged 45-65 years in good health and CMV-seropositive. Both conserved end residues are part of each CDR3. The order of the fields is D gene, J gene, clone size, V gene, CDR3 DNA, CDR3 protein. A D gene is named only where the DNA matches it firmly. Only part of the rows carry a size: once, few, many, or a class if the clone is expanded.

d_call: TRBD1
j_call: TRBJ1-1
clone_size: NA
v_call: TRBV29-1
cdr3_nt: TGCAGCGTTGAGGTTAAGGGGGCGGACACTGAAGCTTTCTTT
cdr3_aa: CSVEVKGADTEAFF

d_call: TRBD1
j_call: TRBJ1-2
clone_size: NA
v_call: TRBV6-6
cdr3_nt: TGTGCCAGCATCACAACGGGACAGATTTACTACACCTTC
cdr3_aa: CASITTGQIYYTF

d_call: NA
j_call: TRBJ2-5
clone_size: NA
v_call: TRBV5-1
cdr3_nt: TGCGCCAGCAGCTTGCTCAACAGTCGCCAAGAGACCCAGTACTTC
cdr3_aa: CASSLLNSRQETQYF

d_call: NA
j_call: TRBJ2-7
clone_size: NA
v_call: TRBV7-6
cdr3_nt: TGTGCCAGCAGCTTAGCGCTGGCAGGGGCCACCTACGAGCAGTACTTC
cdr3_aa: CASSLALAGATYEQYF

d_call: TRBD2
j_call: TRBJ2-3
clone_size: NA
v_call: TRBV7-2
cdr3_nt: TGTGCCAGCAGCTTAGCGGCGGGAGGCACAGATACGCAGTATTTT
cdr3_aa: CASSLAAGGTDTQYF

d_call: TRBD1
j_call: TRBJ2-7
clone_size: NA
v_call: TRBV6-5
cdr3_nt: TGTGCCAGCAATGACAGGGTGTTCAACGAGCAGTACTTC
cdr3_aa: CASNDRVFNEQYF

d_call: NA
j_call: TRBJ2-3
clone_size: NA
v_call: TRBV7-2
cdr3_nt: TGTGCCAGCGGGGTTAGCGGACCCACAGATACGCAGTATTTT
cdr3_aa: CASGVSGPTDTQYF

d_call: TRBD2
j_call: TRBJ2-3
clone_size: NA
v_call: TRBV5-4
cdr3_nt: TGTGCCAGCAGCTCGCGGACTAGCGGGGGGGCCCCGAATACGCAGTATTTT
cdr3_aa: CASSSRTSGGAPNTQYF

d_call: NA
j_call: TRBJ1-5
clone_size: few
v_call: TRBV30
cdr3_nt: TGTGCCTGGAGTACCCTTCAGGGTTTGAATCAGCCCCAGCATTTT
cdr3_aa: CAWSTLQGLNQPQHF

d_call: NA
j_call: TRBJ2-7
clone_size: NA
v_call: TRBV28
cdr3_nt: TGTGCCAGCAGGGGCTACAGGGAGTACACCTACGAGCAGTACTTC
cdr3_aa: CASRGYREYTYEQYF

d_call: NA
j_call: TRBJ2-3
clone_size: NA
v_call: TRBV19
cdr3_nt: TGTGCCAGTAGACGACAGCTTAGCACAGATACGCAGTATTTT
cdr3_aa: CASRRQLSTDTQYF

d_call: NA
j_call: TRBJ1-3
clone_size: NA
v_call: TRBV7-9
cdr3_nt: TGTGCCAGCAGCCTATATCTAAGCGGAAACACCATATATTTT
cdr3_aa: CASSLYLSGNTIYF

d_call: NA
j_call: TRBJ1-2
clone_size: NA
v_call: TRBV12-5
cdr3_nt: TGTGCTAGTGGTCGTCTGGGCGAGAGCTATGGCTACACCTTC
cdr3_aa: CASGRLGESYGYTF

d_call: TRBD1
j_call: TRBJ2-5
clone_size: once
v_call: TRBV2
cdr3_nt: TGTGCCAGCAGGACCCGGACAGGACAAGAGACCCAGTACTTC
cdr3_aa: CASRTRTGQETQYF

d_call: TRBD2
j_call: TRBJ2-3
clone_size: NA
v_call: TRBV7-9
cdr3_nt: TGTGCCAGCAGCTTATCGGGTAGCGGGAGGGCCGGGGATACGCAGTATTTT
cdr3_aa: CASSLSGSGRAGDTQYF

d_call: NA
j_call: TRBJ2-5
clone_size: NA
v_call: TRBV5-6
cdr3_nt: TGTGCCAGCAGCCGTGAGGGCCGGACCCAGTACTTC
cdr3_aa: CASSREGRTQYF

d_call: NA
j_call: TRBJ1-1
clone_size: NA
v_call: TRBV6-5
cdr3_nt: TGTGCCAGCAGTTCAACGGGGAACACTGAAGCTTTCTTT
cdr3_aa: CASSSTGNTEAFF

d_call: NA
j_call: TRBJ2-3
clone_size: once
v_call: TRBV11-2
cdr3_nt: TGTGCCAGCAGCTTTTCGACAGCCGATACGCAGTATTTT
cdr3_aa: CASSFSTADTQYF

d_call: NA
j_call: TRBJ1-4
clone_size: NA
v_call: TRBV30
cdr3_nt: TGTGCCTGGAGTGACGGAGGGAAAAAACTGTTTTTT
cdr3_aa: CAWSDGGKKLFF

d_call: TRBD2
j_call: TRBJ2-7
clone_size: NA
v_call: TRBV7-2
cdr3_nt: TGTGCCAGCAGCTTCGGACTAGCGGGAGGAGGCTACGAGCAGTACTTC
cdr3_aa: CASSFGLAGGGYEQYF

d_call: NA
j_call: TRBJ1-3
clone_size: NA
v_call: TRBV11-2
cdr3_nt: TGTGCCAGCAGCTTAGGCGTAAACTCTGGAAACACCATATATTTT
cdr3_aa: CASSLGVNSGNTIYF

d_call: NA
j_call: TRBJ1-1
clone_size: few
v_call: TRBV5-1
cdr3_nt: TGCGCCAGCAGCTTGGATGGAGGGAACACTGAAGCTTTCTTT
cdr3_aa: CASSLDGGNTEAFF

d_call: NA
j_call: TRBJ1-2
clone_size: few
v_call: TRBV4-3
cdr3_nt: TGCGCCAGCAGCCAAGACAGGCCATATGGCTACACCTTC
cdr3_aa: CASSQDRPYGYTF

d_call: NA
j_call: TRBJ1-1
clone_size: NA
v_call: TRBV29-1
cdr3_nt: TGCAGCGCTGCCAAAGGACTCTCGGGAACTGAAGCTTTCTTT
cdr3_aa: CSAAKGLSGTEAFF

d_call: TRBD2
j_call: TRBJ2-3
clone_size: NA
v_call: TRBV7-2
cdr3_nt: TGTGCCAGCAGGGGCGGGGGGGCAGATACGCAGTATTTT
cdr3_aa: CASRGGGADTQYF

d_call: TRBD1
j_call: TRBJ2-3
clone_size: NA
v_call: TRBV5-1
cdr3_nt: TGCGCCAGCAGCTTGGGAGGGGGCACTACTAGCACAGATACGCAGTATTTT
cdr3_aa: CASSLGGGTTSTDTQYF

d_call: NA
j_call: TRBJ1-5
clone_size: NA
v_call: TRBV2
cdr3_nt: TGTGCCAGCAGCGAGGACAGAAGCGATCAGCCCCAGCATTTT
cdr3_aa: CASSEDRSDQPQHF

d_call: NA
j_call: TRBJ1-5
clone_size: few
v_call: TRBV7-2
cdr3_nt: TGTGCCAGCAGCTTTTATAGCAATCAGCCCCAGCATTTT
cdr3_aa: CASSFYSNQPQHF

d_call: NA
j_call: TRBJ2-5
clone_size: NA
v_call: TRBV30
cdr3_nt: TGTGCCTGGAGTGCCGGGACATATCAAGAGACCCAGTACTTC
cdr3_aa: CAWSAGTYQETQYF

d_call: TRBD1
j_call: TRBJ1-1
clone_size: NA
v_call: TRBV30
cdr3_nt: TGTGCCTGGAGTGTAAGGAGGGGGCGACGGGAAGCTTTCTTT
cdr3_aa: CAWSVRRGRREAFF

d_call: NA
j_call: TRBJ1-5
clone_size: NA
v_call: TRBV7-2
cdr3_nt: TGTGCCAGCAGCTTAGAAGGGGTGAGGCAGCCCCAGCATTTT
cdr3_aa: CASSLEGVRQPQHF

d_call: NA
j_call: TRBJ2-6
clone_size: NA
v_call: TRBV2
cdr3_nt: TGTGCCAGCAGTGAAACTGGGGCATCTGGGGCCAACGTCCTGACTTTC
cdr3_aa: CASSETGASGANVLTF

d_call: TRBD1
j_call: TRBJ1-2
clone_size: NA
v_call: TRBV5-4
cdr3_nt: TGTGCCAGCAGACCCGGGACAGGGGGCGGGAGGTATGGCTACACCTTC
cdr3_aa: CASRPGTGGGRYGYTF

d_call: NA
j_call: TRBJ1-1
clone_size: NA
v_call: TRBV10-2
cdr3_nt: TGCGCCAGCAGTGAGCAGGGGACCGAAGCTTTCTTT
cdr3_aa: CASSEQGTEAFF

d_call: NA
j_call: TRBJ1-2
clone_size: NA
v_call: TRBV9
cdr3_nt: TGTGCCAGCAGCGTAGCGGGGGGTCCCTACTATGGCTACACCTTC
cdr3_aa: CASSVAGGPYYGYTF

d_call: TRBD1
j_call: TRBJ1-1
clone_size: NA
v_call: TRBV28
cdr3_nt: TGTGCCAGCAGTTTATGGGGACAGGATGGGACTGAAGCTTTCTTT
cdr3_aa: CASSLWGQDGTEAFF

d_call: TRBD1
j_call: TRBJ1-2
clone_size: NA
v_call: TRBV28
cdr3_nt: TGTGCCAGCAGACCAGCGGGACAGGGTAACTATGGCTACACCTTC
cdr3_aa: CASRPAGQGNYGYTF

d_call: TRBD1
j_call: TRBJ1-1
clone_size: NA
v_call: TRBV25-1
cdr3_nt: TGTGCCAGCAGTGAAGGGACAGGGGGCTACACTGAAGCTTTCTTT
cdr3_aa: CASSEGTGGYTEAFF

d_call: TRBD2
j_call: TRBJ2-1
clone_size: NA
v_call: TRBV7-9
cdr3_nt: TGTTCCAGCAGCTTAGACCGACTAGCGGGCCGATACAATGAGCAGTTCTTC
cdr3_aa: CSSSLDRLAGRYNEQFF

d_call: TRBD1
j_call: TRBJ1-2
clone_size: few
v_call: TRBV2
cdr3_nt: TGTGCCAGCAGTGGAACAGGGGGCTGGTTCTATGGCTACACCTTC
cdr3_aa: CASSGTGGWFYGYTF

d_call: NA
j_call: TRBJ1-1
clone_size: NA
v_call: TRBV21-1
cdr3_nt: TGTGCCAGCAGCGGCCGGGACACTGAAGCTTTCTTT
cdr3_aa: CASSGRDTEAFF

d_call: NA
j_call: TRBJ1-1
clone_size: NA
v_call: TRBV10-1
cdr3_nt: TGCGCCAGCAGTGAGTCGACTGGGAACACTGAAGCTTTCTTT
cdr3_aa: CASSESTGNTEAFF

d_call: NA
j_call: TRBJ2-2
clone_size: NA
v_call: TRBV7-9
cdr3_nt: TGTGCCAGCAGCTTCTCCACCGGGGAGCTGTTTTTT
cdr3_aa: CASSFSTGELFF

d_call: NA
j_call: TRBJ2-3
clone_size: NA
v_call: TRBV12-5
cdr3_nt: TGTGCTAGTGGCCCGACACGGGGGATTAGCACAGATACGCAGTATTTT
cdr3_aa: CASGPTRGISTDTQYF

d_call: TRBD1
j_call: TRBJ1-1
clone_size: few
v_call: TRBV5-1
cdr3_nt: TGCGCCAGCAGCCGGACAGGGGGCTTGGACACTGAAGCTTTCTTT
cdr3_aa: CASSRTGGLDTEAFF

d_call: TRBD1
j_call: TRBJ1-3
clone_size: NA
v_call: TRBV29-1
cdr3_nt: TGCAGCGCCTCGGACAGGAGCTCTGGAAACACCATATATTTT
cdr3_aa: CSASDRSSGNTIYF

d_call: TRBD1
j_call: TRBJ1-2
clone_size: few
v_call: TRBV7-2
cdr3_nt: TGTGCCAGCAGCCCCCAGGGGGACAGGTTCTATGGCTACACCTTC
cdr3_aa: CASSPQGDRFYGYTF

d_call: TRBD1
j_call: TRBJ2-7
clone_size: NA
v_call: TRBV28
cdr3_nt: TGTGCCAGCAGTGCCCCGGGACAGGGAGAGGGGGAGCAGTACTTC
cdr3_aa: CASSAPGQGEGEQYF

d_call: TRBD1
j_call: TRBJ1-5
clone_size: NA
v_call: TRBV4-3
cdr3_nt: TGCGCCAGCAGCCAGGAAGACAGGGCTAATCAGCCCCAGCATTTT
cdr3_aa: CASSQEDRANQPQHF

d_call: TRBD2
j_call: TRBJ2-1
clone_size: NA
v_call: TRBV9
cdr3_nt: TGTGCCAGCAGCGCCCCCCGGCAGCGGGGGGTCAGCTCCTACAATGAGCAGTTCTTC
cdr3_aa: CASSAPRQRGVSSYNEQFF

d_call: TRBD2
j_call: TRBJ2-1
clone_size: NA
v_call: TRBV7-8
cdr3_nt: TGTGCCAGCAGCTGGACTAGCGGTGAGAATGAGCAGTTCTTC
cdr3_aa: CASSWTSGENEQFF

d_call: TRBD2
j_call: TRBJ2-4
clone_size: NA
v_call: TRBV30
cdr3_nt: TGTGCCTGGAGTCCCGGGACTAGCGGAAACAGTCAGTACTTC
cdr3_aa: CAWSPGTSGNSQYF